This T cell receptor beta chain came from a study of monozygotic twins with inflammatory bowel disease. Whole-study results and caveats: With inverse Simpson as the measure, TCRbeta diversity was lower in IBD patients than in healthy co-twins. Treatment differences in immunosuppression may have added variability to the repertoires of patients.

With regard to this clonotype: Its antigen is unidentified.

The total RNA came straight from whole blood, and T cells were not sorted beforehand. TCRdb reprocessed the 5' RACE reads; each CDR3 protein has one entry and no DNA is given. This listing includes some 440,000 distinct CDR3 sequences. This clonotype was obtained from a human donor with ulcerative colitis or Crohn's disease, or a healthy co-twin of an affected twin (not recorded which). The sample consisted of blood.

CDR3 protein: CASSLRLVGLAGYNEQFF. This chain connects TRBV12-3 or TRBV12-4 to TRBJ2-1; TCRdb designates TRBD2, a call that cannot be tested without DNA. CDR3 length: 18 amino acids.